The 4 T cell receptor beta chains below all came from one sample that was sequenced in a study of post-analysis software for immune sequencing data. Study-level findings and limits: The study found TRBV5-6, TRBV5-1 and TRBV20-1 among five or six TRBV segments more frequent in patients than controls.

Unique molecular identifiers were built into the TCR beta cDNA libraries. TCRdb itself ran the PCR reads through MiXCR, one entry per CDR3 protein. There are roughly 400,000 distinct CDR3 sequences in the sample; more than 30% occur only once, and roughly 8.2% lies in the top ten. Which antigens these TCRs recognize remains unknown. Source material: blood. The receptors were gathered from a girl aged 2-10 years with multiple sclerosis.

V gene TRBV28 combines with J gene TRBJ2-7; the match to TRBD2 covers 12 bases. CDR3 length: 20 amino acids. Germline loops: CDR1 MDHEN, CDR2 SYDVKM. Germline trimming cut 6 bases from V and 1 base from J; bases unmatched to any gene: 19. The CDR3 DNA reads as TGTGCCAGCAGAGCCGCTTTTTTAACTAGCGGGAGGTGGTTTTCCTACGAGCAGTACTTC. Its translation is CASRAAFLTSGRWFSYEQYF.

As regards this clonotype: Germline is not matched at one junction end, which may reflect a read error. The chain carries TRBV3-1 and TRBJ2-1; either TRBD1 or TRBD2 may fit D (5 bases each). The CDR3 is 16 amino acids. Per the germline V gene, CDR1 is LGHDT and CDR2 is YNNKEL (reference sequence). CDR3 protein: CASSQLLGASSNEQFF. The CDR3 DNA sequence: TGTGCCAGCAGCCAACTACTCGGGGCGTCCTCCAATGAGCAGTTCTTC.

This clonotype appeared a few times. The chain uses TRBV7-2 and TRBJ2-1; 10 bases are shared with TRBD2. The CDR3 totals 14 residues. The V gene's germline CDR1 is SGHTA and CDR2 FQGNSA. J was trimmed by 10 bases and V by 3 bases; bases with no gene match: 6. CDR3 bases: TGTGCCAGCAGCTTCAGGCTAGCGGGAGTGGAGCAGTTCTTC. This encodes CASSFRLAGVEQFF. Together with reference TRBV7-2 and TRBJ2-1, the CDR3 gives the full variable domain: GAGVSQSPSNKVTEKGKDVELRCDPISGHTALYWYRQSLGQGLEFLIYFQGNSAPDKSGLPSDRFSAERTGGSVSTLTIQRTQQEDSAVYLCASSFRLAGVEQFFGPGTRLTVL.

This clonotype was counted between two and nine times. This sequence joins TRBV20-1 and TRBJ2-1; 8 positions match TRBD2. Trimming cost V 3 bases and J 5 bases; bases outside gene matches: 3. There are 13 residues in the CDR3. The V gene's germline CDR1 is DFQATT and CDR2 SNEGSKA (reference sequence). The CDR3 DNA follows: TGCAGTGCTAGCGGGGGGGCTAACAATGAGCAGTTCTTC. It encodes CSASGGANNEQFF.